A single sample gave rise to the 6 T cell receptor beta chains below, sequenced in a study of regulatory T cells in long-lasting Graves disease (dated by TCRdb to the early 2020s). The receptor library was made with multiplex PCR. TCRdb lists the instrument as Illumina HiSeq 4000. To build TCR beta libraries, CDR3 regions were amplified by Arm-PCR using iRepertoire HTBI primers. The public reads were run again by TCRdb, first through fastp at Q25 and then through MiXCR, and only productive beta chains were kept. A single entry per CDR3 protein holds the most common genes and DNA from its merged rows. The sample records roughly 560,000 distinct CDR3 sequences, roughly 15% of which are singletons. The top ten constitute roughly 25% of the sample. This specimen's time point label, interpreted: newly diagnosed GD, antithyroid drugs for less than 3 months. For both TCR sequencing and RNA sequencing, RNA was extracted from PBMCs using TRIzol.

Another study also made use of these data, one on T cells in Graves' hyperthyroidism and ophthalmopathy.

The sequences come from peripheral blood mononuclear cells (PBMCs), collected at new diagnosis, from a patient treated with antithyroid drugs. The source is a woman aged 35 to 59 with Graves disease. Donor details come from another sample of the same person, matched by shared clones.

This clonotype came up a few times. The rearrangement links TRBV18 to TRBJ2-5, with 8 bases aligning to TRBD1. V lost 4 bases, J lost 5 bases, and 6 bases stayed unmatched. There are 14 residues in the CDR3. The germline V gene has CDR1 KGHSH and CDR2 LQKENI. This CDR3 reads CASSRDRSFETQYF. In DNA, the CDR3 is TGTGCCAGCTCACGGGACAGGTCGTTCGAGACCCAGTACTTC.

This clonotype was detected only a few times. The chain links TRBV28 to TRBJ2-6, with unresolved D. V lost 1 base, J lost 2 bases, and 9 bases lay in between. Germline assignment: CDR1 MDHEN and CDR2 SYDVKM. The CDR3 is 16 residues long. CDR3 bases: TGTGCCAGCAGTTTATTCGTTGGGGCTGGGGCCAACGTCCTGACTTTC. As protein: CASSLFVGAGANVLTF.

The rearrangement links TRBV18 to TRBJ1-6; D is unresolved. CDR3 length: 13 amino acids. Germline CDR1 reads KGHSH; CDR2 reads LQKENI. V shed 0 bases and J shed 10 bases, with 7 bases lying between them. The CDR3 protein is CASSPPNGSPLHF. The CDR3 bases are TGTGCCAGCTCACCACCCAACGGCTCACCCCTCCACTTT.

In its sample, this clonotype was seen many times. The V gene is TRBV24-1, the J gene TRBJ2-1; a possible D gene is TRBD1 (5 bases). Germline V gives CDR1 KGHDR, CDR2 SFDVKD. V gave up 3 bases and J gave up 3 bases, with 11 bases separating them. The CDR3 loop spans 15 amino acids. CDR3 amino acids: CATSDPRVSYNEQFF. The CDR3 DNA reads as TGTGCCACCAGTGATCCCAGGGTCAGCTACAATGAGCAGTTCTTC.

This clonotype was observed many times. This sequence joins TRBV6-1 and TRBJ2-5; D not resolved. Germline V CDR1 and CDR2: MNHNS, SASEGT. V lost 5 bases, J lost 2 bases, and 9 bases lay in between. This CDR3 region has 13 residues. The chain's CDR3 is CASSRTEQETQYF. CDR3 DNA sequence: TGTGCCAGCAGTCGGACGGAACAAGAGACCCAGTACTTC.

The chain joins TRBV20-1 to TRBJ1-1; D is undetermined. CDR3 length: 12 amino acids. V lost 5 bases and J 5 bases, leaving 12 bases between the germline ends. From germline, CDR1 is DFQATT and CDR2 SNEGSKA (reference sequence). The CDR3 region has the DNA TGCAGTGCTTCCCGTGGGGAGACTGAAGCTTTCTTT. This codes for CSASRGETEAFF.